This T cell receptor (beta chain) originates from a study of blood T cell repertoires in COVID-19. From germline, CDR1 is MNHEY and CDR2 SVGAGI. The CDR3 is 15 amino acids. With 6 bases removed from V and 4 bases from J, the gap between germline ends came to 15 bases. The table came from immunoSEQ multiplex PCR; TCRdb's copy has only in-frame clones and leaves some out. The data contain roughly 350,000 clones, around 89% of them singletons. Sequencing used peripheral blood. The TCR comes from a woman in her 50s with active or convalescent COVID-19. The chain joins TRBV6-5 to TRBJ1-4, with TRBD1 as a possible D gene (6 bases). CDR3 amino acids: CASRPRGQFNEKLFF. CDR3 nucleotide sequence: TGTGCCAGCAGGCCTCGTGGACAGTTTAATGAAAAACTGTTTTTT.